This T cell receptor beta chain appears in the sequencing data of a study of cytomegalovirus exposure and HLA in healthy donors. Study-wide results and caveats: Listed as cytomegalovirus-associated were roughly 180 TCR beta chains.

Comment on this clone: Its specificity is not known.

13 Jbeta primers and 60 Vbeta primers were used for the PCR. This table comes from immunoSEQ multiplex PCR, and its TCRdb copy is limited to in-frame clones, with some not included. The sample includes some 130,000 clones, 79% of them seen just once. Material: PBMCs. This sequence was found in a male donor in good health and CMV-seronegative.

The CDR3 DNA follows: TGTGCCAGCAGCTTATCAGGGGGAACTAATGAAAAACTGTTTTTT. It codes for CASSLSGGTNEKLFF. V and J are TRBV7-3 and TRBJ1-4; TRBD1 agrees at 7 bases. The CDR3 sequence is 15 residues long. With 2 bases clipped from V and 1 base from J, the junction kept 1 base outside the gene matches. Germline CDR1 reads SGHTA; CDR2 reads FQGTGA.